These 18 T cell receptor beta chains were sequenced from one sample in a study of T cell repertoires in cytomegalovirus infection. TCRdb reanalysed the reads using MiXCR and keeps one entry per CDR3 protein. The sample lists about 230,000 distinct CDR3 sequences; 6% to 8% were seen once. Sequencing was carried out using PBMCs. These receptors all come from a human donor in good health (CMV status not recorded). Some clones in this sample may be carry-over from other donors' samples.

This clonotype was counted ten times or more. V gene TRBV2 combines with J gene TRBJ2-1, with D perhaps matching TRBD1 (5 bases). The CDR3 covers 14 residues. Germline assignment: CDR1 SNHLY and CDR2 FYNNEI. The V gene lost 6 bases and the J gene lost 2 bases, with 11 bases spanning the gap. The CDR3 here is CASSTGIPYNEQFF. The CDR3 region has the DNA TGTGCCAGCAGCACAGGTATCCCCTACAATGAGCAGTTCTTC.

The table lists this clonotype with many counts. The chain employs TRBV7-2 and TRBJ1-5; no reliable D call. V was cut by 1 base and J by 2 bases, with 6 bases left in between. The CDR3 is 14 amino acids. In germline, CDR1 is SGHTA, CDR2 FQGNSA. Here the CDR3 reads CASSLELGNQPQHF. The CDR3 DNA sequence: TGTGCCAGCAGCTTAGAACTCGGCAATCAGCCCCAGCATTTT.

This clonotype was picked up many times. CDR3 sequence reads: CASSSHIPGQGASGYTF. The CDR3, as DNA: TGTGCCAGCAGCTCACACATTCCGGGACAGGGGGCGTCTGGCTACACCTTC. The genes are TRBV7-2 and TRBJ1-2; 12 bases match TRBD1. The CDR3 is made up of 17 amino acids. From germline, CDR1 is SGHTA and CDR2 FQGNSA. The V segment lost 4 bases and the J segment 7 bases; nucleotides outside the gene matches: 13.

This clonotype was observed a handful of times. The V gene is TRBV12-5, the J gene TRBJ1-5; D not resolved. This CDR3 region has 15 residues. The germline V gene encodes CDR1 LGHNT and CDR2 FRNRAP. Trimming pared 7 bases from V and 7 bases from J, leaving 20 bases between. The CDR3 bases are TGTGCTAGTGCCAGACCACCCACCAGTCCACAGCCCCAGCATTTT. Its protein product is CASARPPTSPQPQHF.

This clonotype was seen many times. The chain has TRBV10-3 and TRBJ2-7; TRBD2 might be the D (6 bases). This CDR3 comprises 12 residues. The germline V gene has CDR1 ENHRY and CDR2 SYGVKD. The V end lost 8 bases, the J end lost 4 bases, and 12 bases lay between the germline ends. The CDR3 bases are TGTGCCATCGCTGGAGCGGGTTACGAGCAGTACTTC. The encoded protein is CAIAGAGYEQYF.

This clonotype was found many times. V is TRBV6-1 and J is TRBJ2-1; TRBD2 aligns across 10 bases. This CDR3 is built from 16 residues. Trimming took 5 bases from V and 7 from J; bases not matched to a gene: 11. Germline values: CDR1 MNHNS, CDR2 SASEGT. The CDR3 DNA is TGTGCCAGCAGTTCCGGACGGGCTAGCGGGGGAAATGAGCAGTTCTTC. It encodes CASSSGRASGGNEQFF.

This clonotype came up many times. CDR3 region: CASSMKPLETQYF. DNA for the CDR3: TGTGCCAGTAGTATGAAACCGTTGGAGACCCAGTACTTC. The chain employs TRBV19 and TRBJ2-5; D is uncertain. The CDR3 runs to 13 residues. Germline V CDR1 and CDR2: LNHDA, SQIVND (reference sequence). V was clipped by 3 bases and J by 5 bases, with 10 bases between them.

This clonotype came up many times. The rearrangement joins TRBV12-3 or TRBV12-4 to TRBJ1-2; a weak D match, TRBD1 (5 bases). Trimming took off 3 bases at V and 5 bases at J, with 10 bases between the two ends. The CDR3 length is 13 residues. The CDR3 DNA is TGTGCCAGCAGTTTCGGGGGAGGTTATGGCTACACCTTC. This encodes CASSFGGGYGYTF.

This clonotype was counted at least ten times. The chain uses TRBV18 and TRBJ1-5; TRBD1 aligns across 9 bases. The CDR3 runs to 16 residues. From germline, CDR1 is KGHSH and CDR2 LQKENI. The V segment lost 2 bases and the J segment 3 bases; nucleotides outside the gene matches: 5. In nucleotides, the CDR3 is TGTGCCAGCTCACCAGGACAGGGGAGCGCCAATCAGCCCCAGCATTTT. Amino acid sequence: CASSPGQGSANQPQHF.

The chain employs TRBV27 and TRBJ1-2, with D perhaps TRBD1 (5 bases). V dropped 5 bases and J dropped 6 bases, with 19 bases sitting between them. From germline, CDR1 is MNHEY and CDR2 SMNVEV (reference sequence). This CDR3 contains 15 residues. The CDR3 sequence is CASSRSRGFENGYTF. The CDR3 DNA reads TGTGCCAGCAGTCGATCAAGGGGCTTTGAGAATGGCTACACCTTC.

This clonotype was seen many times. This chain connects TRBV28 to TRBJ2-4; TRBD2 agrees at 15 bases. The CDR3 spans 18 residues. J was trimmed by 8 bases and V by 2 bases; bases with no gene match: 10. The germline V gene has CDR1 MDHEN and CDR2 SYDVKM. CDR3 sequence: CASSLLRTSGGASDIQYF. In DNA, the CDR3 is TGTGCCAGCAGTTTACTTAGGACTAGCGGGGGGGCGTCGGACATTCAGTACTTC.

This clonotype was counted ten times or more. This chain links TRBV7-3 with TRBJ1-5; no clear D gene. V lost 2 bases to trimming and J lost 0 bases, with 8 bases between them. Germline values: CDR1 SGHTA, CDR2 FQGTGA. CDR3 size: 15 residues. This CDR3 is CASSLSTASNQPQHF. DNA for the CDR3: TGTGCCAGCAGCTTATCGACGGCTAGCAATCAGCCCCAGCATTTT.

This clonotype showed up just a few times. The V call is TRBV30, the J call TRBJ1-1; D might be TRBD1 (5 bases). CDR1 and CDR2 from the germline V gene are GTSNPN and SVGIG (reference sequence). This CDR3 has 16 residues. V was trimmed by 0 bases and J by 3 bases, leaving 17 bases between them. The CDR3 region is CAWSVWGTRSHTEAFF. CDR3 sequence (DNA): TGTGCCTGGAGTGTATGGGGGACGAGGTCCCACACTGAAGCTTTCTTT.

This clonotype was observed many times. V gene TRBV7-2 combines with J gene TRBJ2-7, with D possibly being TRBD1 (6 bases). Between the trimmed V and J ends, which lost 2 bases and 3 bases, there was a span of 14 bases. The length of the CDR3 is 15 residues. Germline V gene sequence: CDR1 SGHTA, CDR2 FQGNSA. The CDR3 loop reads CASSLSAGVDYEQYF. The CDR3 nucleotides read TGTGCCAGCAGCTTATCCGCAGGGGTGGACTACGAGCAGTACTTC.

The table lists this clonotype with many counts. The chain carries TRBV7-2 and TRBJ1-6; D gene unclear. Trimming removed 5 bases from V and 15 bases from J, with 14 bases in between. This CDR3 is built from 12 residues. Germline CDR1 and CDR2: SGHTA and FQGNSA. As DNA, the CDR3 is TGTGCCAGCAGCGCCGCCGAACAACTCCTCCACTTT. Translation gives CASSAAEQLLHF.

This clonotype was recorded at least ten times. The chain uses TRBV29-1 and TRBJ1-2; D call uncertain. The CDR3 has 13 amino acids. CDR1 is SQVTM, CDR2 ANQGSEA, per germline. The V and J ends lost 2 bases and 4 bases respectively, with 11 bases between them. Written as DNA, the CDR3 is TGCAGCGTTGAATTAACAGCAGCCTATGGCTACACCTTC. Protein product: CSVELTAAYGYTF.

This clonotype was picked up many times. The chain carries TRBV7-2 and TRBJ2-5; 11 positions agree with TRBD1. V lost 5 bases and J lost 5; bases outside the gene matches: 7. The germline CDR1 and CDR2 sequences are SGHTA and FQGNSA. The CDR3 has 15 amino acids. The CDR3 DNA sequence: TGTGCCAGCAGCGTGGACAGGGGGCGCACGGAGACCCAGTACTTC. This encodes CASSVDRGRTETQYF.

The chain has TRBV7-6 and TRBJ2-1; 11 bases map to TRBD2. Germline-derived CDR1 and CDR2 are SGHVS and FNYEAQ. V gave up 1 base and J gave up 9 bases; unmatched junction bases: 8. CDR3 length: 16 amino acids. CDR3 region: CASSLEGLAAGGEQFF. The CDR3 DNA reads as TGTGCCAGCAGCTTAGAGGGACTAGCGGCGGGGGGTGAGCAGTTCTTC.